This TCR beta chain was sequenced for a study of shared clonotypes between healthy human individuals. With respect to this clone: Its antigen is not known.

The study, taken as a whole, reports: Larger estimated richness was generally recorded for naive subsets relative to memory subsets.

CDR3 size: 14 residues. Trimming stripped 3 bases from V and 5 bases from J, with 12 bases between. Germline loops: CDR1 MRHNA, CDR2 SNTAGT. Naive CD8 populations comprised CD45RO-negative cells positively selected for CCR7, excluding terminally differentiated effector memory CD45RA+ cells. The study enrolled healthy HIV-negative adults without recent acute infections or vaccinations as donors. TCRdb's copy holds only in-frame clones and misses some; the assay was immunoSEQ multiplex PCR. Among some 2 million clones listed, about 95% were seen once. The chain is built from TRBV6-4 and TRBJ2-3, with a possible D match to TRBD2 (6 bases). Sequencing input: naive CD8+ T cells sorted from blood. The TCR originated in a man between 18 and 29 years old in good health. The CDR3, as DNA: TGTGCCAGCAGTGAAGGCGGGGTCCGAGATACGCAGTATTTT. Its translation is CASSEGGVRDTQYF.